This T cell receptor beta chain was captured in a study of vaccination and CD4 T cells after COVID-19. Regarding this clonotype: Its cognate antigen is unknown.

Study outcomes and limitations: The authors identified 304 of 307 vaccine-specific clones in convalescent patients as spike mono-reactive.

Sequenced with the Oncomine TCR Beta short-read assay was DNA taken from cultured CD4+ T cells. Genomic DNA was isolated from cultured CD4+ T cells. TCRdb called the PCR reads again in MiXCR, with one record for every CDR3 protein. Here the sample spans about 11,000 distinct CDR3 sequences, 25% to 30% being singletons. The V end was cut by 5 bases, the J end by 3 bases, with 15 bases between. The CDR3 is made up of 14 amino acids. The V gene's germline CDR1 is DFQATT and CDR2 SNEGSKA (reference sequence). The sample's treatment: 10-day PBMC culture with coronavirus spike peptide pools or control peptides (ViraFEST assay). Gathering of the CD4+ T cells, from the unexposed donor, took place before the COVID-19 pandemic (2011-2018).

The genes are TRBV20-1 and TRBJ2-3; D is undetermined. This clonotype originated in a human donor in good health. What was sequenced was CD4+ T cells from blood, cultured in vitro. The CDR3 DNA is TGCAGTGCTCCCCCGTTGCGAGGTACAGATACGCAGTATTTT. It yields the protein CSAPPLRGTDTQYF.